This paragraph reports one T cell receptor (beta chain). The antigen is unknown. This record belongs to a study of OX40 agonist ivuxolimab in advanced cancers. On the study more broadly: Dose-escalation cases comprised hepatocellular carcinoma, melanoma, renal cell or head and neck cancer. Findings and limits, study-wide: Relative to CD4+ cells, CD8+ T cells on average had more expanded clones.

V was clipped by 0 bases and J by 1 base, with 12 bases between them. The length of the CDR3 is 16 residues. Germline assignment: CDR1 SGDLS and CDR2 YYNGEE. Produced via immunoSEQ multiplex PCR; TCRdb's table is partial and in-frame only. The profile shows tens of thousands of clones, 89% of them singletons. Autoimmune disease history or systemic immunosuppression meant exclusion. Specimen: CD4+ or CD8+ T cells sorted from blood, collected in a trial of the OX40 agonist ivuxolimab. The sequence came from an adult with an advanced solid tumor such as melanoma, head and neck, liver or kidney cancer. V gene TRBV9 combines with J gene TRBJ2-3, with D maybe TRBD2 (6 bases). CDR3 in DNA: TGTGCCAGCAGCGTAGCGATAGCGGAGGGCACAGATACGCAGTATTTT. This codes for CASSVAIAEGTDTQYF.